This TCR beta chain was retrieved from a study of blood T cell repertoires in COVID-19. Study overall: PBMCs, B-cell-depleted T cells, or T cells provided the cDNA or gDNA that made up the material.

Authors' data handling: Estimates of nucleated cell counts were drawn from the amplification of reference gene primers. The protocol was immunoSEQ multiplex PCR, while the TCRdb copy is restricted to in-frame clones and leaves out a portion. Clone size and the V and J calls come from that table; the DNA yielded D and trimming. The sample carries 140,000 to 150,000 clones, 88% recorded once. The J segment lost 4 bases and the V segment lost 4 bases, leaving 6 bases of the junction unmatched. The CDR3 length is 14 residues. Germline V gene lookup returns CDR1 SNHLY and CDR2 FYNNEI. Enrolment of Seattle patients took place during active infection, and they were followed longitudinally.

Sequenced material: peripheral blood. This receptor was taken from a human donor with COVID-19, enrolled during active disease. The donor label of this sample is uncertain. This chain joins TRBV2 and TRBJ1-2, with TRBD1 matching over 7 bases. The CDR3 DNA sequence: TGTGCCAGCAGTGGGCAGGGGGGAAGCTATGGCTACACCTTC. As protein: CASSGQGGSYGYTF. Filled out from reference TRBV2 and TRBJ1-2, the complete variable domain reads EPEVTQTPSHQVTQMGQEVILRCVPISNHLYFYWYRQILGQKVEFLVSFYNNEISEKSEIFDDQFSVERPDGSNFTLKIRSTKLEDSAMYFCASSGQGGSYGYTFGSGTRLTVV.